The 30 T cell receptor beta chains in this list originate from one sample, sequenced in a study of shared clonotypes between healthy human individuals. Repertoires were generated with immunoSEQ multiplex PCR, while TCRdb's copy carries only in-frame clones and drops some. The repertoire consists of 2 million to 2.5 million clones, with approximately 93% occurring once and the leading ten covering 0.3% to 0.4%. The sample was naive CD4+ T cells from PBMCs. Indicated subset: CD45RA+ positively selected. These receptors came from a young man in good health. Some clones in this sample may be carry-over from other donors' samples.

The chain carries TRBV27 and TRBJ2-1; the D is unclear. The CDR3 sequence is 15 residues long. V lost 1 base, J lost 0 bases, and 7 bases lay in between. Per the germline V gene, CDR1 is MNHEY and CDR2 is SMNVEV (reference sequence). As DNA, the CDR3 is TGTGCCAGCAGTTTATTTGCACGCTCCTACAATGAGCAGTTCTTC. As protein: CASSLFARSYNEQFF.

The V call is TRBV10-3, the J call TRBJ1-2; the match to TRBD1 covers 10 bases. Germline assignment: CDR1 ENHRY and CDR2 SYGVKD. The V segment lost 8 bases and the J segment 2 bases; nucleotides outside the gene matches: 8. This CDR3 region has 15 residues. The CDR3 spells CAIRRGTGANYGYTF. The CDR3 DNA reads as TGTGCCATCCGAAGAGGGACAGGGGCGAACTATGGCTACACCTTC.

Details on this clone: The sample carries other DNA sequences with the same CDR3. The chain has TRBV6-6 and TRBJ1-2, with D possibly matching TRBD1 (6 bases). Trimming removed 4 bases from V and 2 bases from J, with 8 bases in between. The CDR3 spans 13 residues. Germline CDR1 is MNHNY and CDR2 is SVGAGI (reference sequence). The CDR3 DNA follows: TGTGCCAGCAGTTCTGGACAGAACTATGGCTACACCTTC. Its protein product is CASSSGQNYGYTF.

This chain uses TRBV5-1 with TRBJ2-3, with 8 positions matching TRBD2. The CDR3 consists of 14 residues. Trimming removed 8 bases from V and 0 bases from J; junction bases left unmatched: 5. CDR1 is SGHRS, CDR2 YFSETQ, per germline. CDR3 coding DNA: TGCGCCAGTCGCGGGGGGACTAGCACAGATACGCAGTATTTT. It yields the protein CASRGGTSTDTQYF.

This chain links TRBV7-9 with TRBJ2-3, with 7 bases aligning to TRBD1. Unmatched junction bases numbered 12, after V lost 5 bases and J lost 7 bases. The CDR3 has 15 amino acids. Germline loops: CDR1 SEHNR, CDR2 FQNEAQ (reference sequence). The CDR3 region has the DNA TGTGCCAGCAGCCCAGACAGGGCGGGTCCAAATACGCAGTATTTT. This encodes CASSPDRAGPNTQYF.

J is TRBJ2-1 and V is TRBV19, with 9 bases fitting TRBD2. The germline gives CDR1 LNHDA, CDR2 SQIVND (reference sequence). The CDR3 has 14 amino acids. With 6 bases clipped from V and 13 bases from J, the junction kept 13 bases outside the gene matches. The CDR3: CASSIGILAGKQFF. The CDR3 DNA follows: TGTGCCAGTAGCATTGGGATTCTAGCGGGAAAACAGTTCTTC.

This chain links TRBV7-9 with TRBJ2-5, with D hard to call. Deletions cut 1 base from V and 3 bases from J, with 6 bases between. The CDR3 covers 13 residues. CDR1 is SEHNR, CDR2 FQNEAQ, per germline (reference sequence). In DNA, the CDR3 is TGTGCCAGCAGCTTAGACAGTAAAGAGACCCAGTACTTC. Its translation is CASSLDSKETQYF.

The CDR3 nucleotides are TGTGCCAGCAGTGCCCACAGGGGTTCCAACTCTGGGGCCAACGTCCTGACTTTC. Translating gives CASSAHRGSNSGANVLTF. The rearrangement links TRBV6-1 to TRBJ2-6, with TRBD1 matching 7 bases. The V and J ends lost 4 bases and 0 bases, in that order; junction bases with no gene match: 9. Germline V gene sequence: CDR1 MNHNS, CDR2 SASEGT. The CDR3 runs to 18 residues.

This chain uses TRBV7-2 with TRBJ2-7; D is tentatively TRBD1 or TRBD2 (5 bases each). V was trimmed by 4 bases and J by 2 bases, leaving 21 bases between them. CDR1 is SGHTA and CDR2 is FQGNSA in the germline V gene. The CDR3 is 17 amino acids. CDR3 nucleotide sequence: TGTGCCAGCAGCTCAAGTGGGGCGGGTTGGCGAACCTACGAGCAGTACTTC. It encodes CASSSSGAGWRTYEQYF.

Here the CDR3 DNA reads TGCGCCAGCAGTGCGGGAGGTGAGCAGTTCTTC. It yields the protein CASSAGGEQFF. The chain is built from TRBV10-1 and TRBJ2-1; 7 bases are shared with TRBD2. V lost 4 bases to trimming and J lost 9 bases; unmatched junction nucleotides: 0. CDR1 and CDR2 (germline): WNHNN, SYGVQD (reference sequence). CDR3 length: 11 residues.

The chain is built from TRBV27 and TRBJ2-5, with TRBD1 identical over 9 bases. The germline V gene encodes CDR1 MNHEY and CDR2 SMNVEV (reference sequence). This CDR3 contains 15 residues. V shed 9 bases, J shed 0 bases, and the junction held 8 bases outside the gene matches. In DNA form, the CDR3 reads TGTGCCAGTTGGGGAGGACAGGGGAACCAAGAGACCCAGTACTTC. Translating gives CASWGGQGNQETQYF.

The chain uses TRBV6-5 and TRBJ1-4, with unresolved D. Germline loops: CDR1 MNHEY, CDR2 SVGAGI. CDR3 size: 12 residues. V was clipped by 5 bases and J by 7 bases, with 8 bases between them. The CDR3 DNA is TGTGCCAGCAGTCTAATTGGTGAAAAACTGTTTTTT. Its translation: CASSLIGEKLFF.

The gene calls are TRBV5-1 and TRBJ2-3; D remains ambiguous. The germline V gene encodes CDR1 SGHRS and CDR2 YFSETQ. The CDR3 covers 14 residues. Trimming removed 8 bases from V and 5 bases from J, with 18 bases in between. CDR3 DNA sequence: TGCGCCAGTTTTCGCTCGTCCATGCTAGATACGCAGTATTTT. Translated: CASFRSSMLDTQYF. Together with reference TRBV5-1 and TRBJ2-3, the CDR3 gives the full variable domain: KAGVTQTPRYLIKTRGQQVTLSCSPISGHRSVSWYQQTPGQGLQFLFEYFSETQRNKGNFPGRFSGRQFSNSRSEMNVSTLELGDSALYLCASFRSSMLDTQYFGPGTRLTVL.

About this clone itself: The junction departs from germline at one end; a sequencing error may be responsible. J is TRBJ1-5 and V is TRBV7-2; D unclear. This CDR3 spans 13 amino acids. CDR1 is SGHTA, CDR2 FQGNSA, per germline. The CDR3 DNA sequence: TGTGCCAGCAGCTTAGCGATGGGGATCCCCGTGGATTTT. Encoded protein: CASSLAMGIPVDF.

The chain uses TRBV6-1 and TRBJ1-4, with D tentatively TRBD1 (5 bases). The CDR3 totals 15 residues. Trimming cost V 5 bases and J 6 bases, with 16 bases left between them. The germline V gene has CDR1 MNHNS and CDR2 SASEGT. This chain's CDR3 is CASSLRWGRDEKLFF. CDR3 sequence (DNA): TGTGCCAGCAGTCTACGGTGGGGGAGGGATGAAAAACTGTTTTTT.

The rearrangement joins TRBV20-1 to TRBJ2-7; a weak D match, TRBD2 (5 bases). Germline values: CDR1 DFQATT, CDR2 SNEGSKA (reference sequence). The CDR3 sequence is 11 residues long. V was cut by 5 bases and J by 6 bases, with 11 bases left in between. The CDR3 is CSAPLRGEQYF. CDR3 nucleotide sequence: TGCAGTGCTCCCCTTCGGGGCGAGCAGTACTTC.

This chain connects TRBV28 to TRBJ1-4; D is unclear. Per the germline V gene, CDR1 is MDHEN and CDR2 is SYDVKM. The CDR3 totals 16 residues. V lost 6 bases, J lost 0 bases, and 14 bases lay in between. The CDR3 DNA reads TGTGCCAGCAGGCCCGGGCCAATTGCAACTAATGAAAAACTGTTTTTT. Its translation: CASRPGPIATNEKLFF.

To note about this clone: This same CDR3 is encoded by further DNA sequences in the sample. The chain carries TRBV7-2 and TRBJ1-2; D is ambiguous. V lost 1 base and J 4 bases, leaving 7 bases between the germline ends. Germline lookup yields CDR1 SGHTA and CDR2 FQGNSA. The CDR3 consists of 13 residues. CDR3 loop: CASSLGGSYGYTF. CDR3 bases: TGTGCCAGCAGCTTAGGAGGGTCCTATGGCTACACCTTC.

The gene calls are TRBV6-5 and TRBJ2-5, with TRBD1 matching 8 bases. This CDR3 has 14 amino acids. Trimming cost V 5 bases and J 4 bases; bases outside gene matches: 6. Germline-derived CDR1 and CDR2 are MNHEY and SVGAGI. The CDR3 protein is CASSRQGLGETQYF. CDR3 sequence (DNA): TGTGCCAGCAGTCGACAGGGGTTGGGAGAGACCCAGTACTTC.

The chain employs TRBV6-6 and TRBJ2-5; D remains ambiguous. Germline V lookup: CDR1 MNHNY, CDR2 SVGAGI (reference sequence). This CDR3 is built from 11 residues. Deletions cut 6 bases from V and 4 bases from J, with 6 bases between. DNA of the CDR3: TGTGCCAGCAGCGCGGTAGAGACCCAGTACTTC. Translation: CASSAVETQYF.

This chain links TRBV6-5 with TRBJ2-7; possibly TRBD2 for D (6 bases). Germline-derived CDR1 and CDR2 are MNHEY and SVGAGI. Trimming removed 6 bases at V and 6 bases at J, with 18 bases between. This CDR3 spans 14 amino acids. DNA for the CDR3: TGTGCCAGCAGCCGGGCCCTGGGGAGGCTCGAGCAGTACTTC. It translates to CASSRALGRLEQYF.

The chain employs TRBV7-9 and TRBJ2-2; the D gene is possibly TRBD2 (6 bases). Trimming took off 1 base at V and 4 bases at J, with 10 bases between the two ends. In germline, CDR1 is SEHNR, CDR2 FQNEAQ (reference sequence). This CDR3 has 15 amino acids. The chain's CDR3 is CASSLDGRSTGELFF. CDR3 nucleotides: TGTGCCAGCAGCTTAGACGGGAGAAGCACCGGGGAGCTGTTTTTT.

The rearrangement uses TRBV19 and TRBJ2-5; 10 bases are shared with TRBD2. The CDR3 is made up of 14 amino acids. With 4 bases clipped from V and 3 bases from J, the junction kept 2 bases outside the gene matches. CDR1 and CDR2 from the germline V gene are LNHDA and SQIVND (reference sequence). The CDR3 region has the DNA TGTGCCAGTAGTACACTAGCGGGAAAAGAGACCCAGTACTTC. It translates to CASSTLAGKETQYF.

V gene TRBV7-9 combines with J gene TRBJ1-4; D is possibly TRBD1 (5 bases). This CDR3 comprises 15 residues. V gave up 3 bases and J gave up 0 bases, with 8 bases separating them. Germline V gene lookup returns CDR1 SEHNR and CDR2 FQNEAQ (reference sequence). CDR3 sequence reads: CASSLGVSTNEKLFF. The CDR3 DNA reads TGTGCCAGCAGCTTGGGGGTCTCAACTAATGAAAAACTGTTTTTT.

The chain carries TRBV19 and TRBJ1-5, with a tentative D call TRBD1 (5 bases). There are 15 residues in the CDR3. The V and J ends lost 3 bases and 6 bases respectively, with 15 bases between them. CDR1 and CDR2 (germline): LNHDA, SQIVND (reference sequence). The CDR3 is CASSIVRGFGQPQHF. The CDR3 DNA sequence: TGTGCCAGTAGTATTGTTAGGGGATTCGGTCAGCCCCAGCATTTT.

The chain couples TRBV5-1 to TRBJ2-5; 10 nucleotides line up with TRBD1. Germline-derived CDR1 and CDR2 are SGHRS and YFSETQ. This CDR3 is 16 amino acids long. Trimming removed 4 bases from V and 5 bases from J; junction bases left unmatched: 11. The CDR3 protein is CASSKPGTGVLETQYF. CDR3 coding DNA: TGCGCCAGCAGCAAGCCCGGGACAGGGGTTTTGGAGACCCAGTACTTC.

In this sample, this clone turned up once. The J gene is TRBJ2-7, the V gene TRBV28, with TRBD1 matching over 7 bases. The CDR3 length is 14 residues. CDR1 is MDHEN, CDR2 SYDVKM, per germline. J gave up 3 bases and V 7 bases, and 9 bases lay outside the gene matches. In DNA form, the CDR3 reads TGTGCCAGCATTAACTCCGACAGGGTCTACGAGCAGTACTTC. Amino acids: CASINSDRVYEQYF.

V usage is TRBV18 and J usage is TRBJ1-2, with 9 nucleotides matching TRBD1. From germline, CDR1 is KGHSH and CDR2 LQKENI. The CDR3 extends over 15 amino acids. J gave up 0 bases and V 3 bases, and 2 bases lay outside the gene matches. This CDR3 reads CASSPTGGANYGYTF. The CDR3 DNA reads as TGTGCCAGCTCACCGACAGGGGGAGCTAACTATGGCTACACCTTC.

The chain combines TRBV1 with TRBJ1-2. TRBV1 is an annotated pseudogene. The CDR3 spans 16 residues. CDR3 bases: TGCACCAGCAGCCAAGAGGGGGTGCGAGCTAACTATGGCTACACCTTC. This encodes CTSSQEGVRANYGYTF.

CDR3: CASSQHSGGYTF. In nucleotides, the CDR3 is TGTGCCAGCAGCCAACACTCTGGCGGCTACACCTTC. V is TRBV6-6 and J is TRBJ1-2; no clear D. Germline V gives CDR1 MNHNY, CDR2 SVGAGI (reference sequence). Trimming pared 6 bases from V and 8 bases from J, leaving 13 bases between. The CDR3 is 12 residues long.